Here is one T cell receptor (beta chain) with its context. Its antigen is as yet unknown. The data originate from a study of early T cells in non-severe SARS-CoV-2 infection. The wider study: The study sequenced bulk RNA from unsorted whole blood, with chains unpaired.

The study, taken as a whole, reports: The VDJdb matching leaned toward anti-spike CD8 responses and overlooked private and CD4 specificities.

The V gene lost 2 bases and the J gene lost 6 bases, with 13 bases spanning the gap. This CDR3 comprises 14 residues. The germline CDR1 and CDR2 sequences are KGHSH and LQKENI. Unique molecular identifiers tagged individual cDNA molecules. MiXCR, applied by TCRdb to the 5' RACE reads, yields one record per CDR3 protein. This sample has about 40,000 distinct CDR3 sequences, with approximately 5.9% found just once. The TCR sequence derives from an adult who was a healthcare worker with PCR-confirmed SARS-CoV-2 infection or an uninfected control (not recorded which). The chain has TRBV18 and TRBJ1-1; tentative D call: TRBD1 (5 bases). Sequencing was performed on whole blood, taken at baseline. The CDR3 DNA follows: TGTGCCAGCTCACCAATACGGGGAGGGGCTGAAGCTTTCTTT. This translates into CASSPIRGGAEAFF.